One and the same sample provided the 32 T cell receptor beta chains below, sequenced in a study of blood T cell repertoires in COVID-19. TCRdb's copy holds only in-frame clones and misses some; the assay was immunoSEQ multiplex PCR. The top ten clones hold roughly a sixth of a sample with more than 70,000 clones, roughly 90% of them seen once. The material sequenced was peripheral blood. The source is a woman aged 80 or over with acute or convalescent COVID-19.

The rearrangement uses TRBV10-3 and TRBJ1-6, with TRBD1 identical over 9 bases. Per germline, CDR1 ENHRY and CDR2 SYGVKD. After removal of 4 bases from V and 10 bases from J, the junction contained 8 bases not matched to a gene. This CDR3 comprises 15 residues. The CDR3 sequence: CAISVGDRVRSPLHF. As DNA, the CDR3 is TGTGCCATCAGTGTGGGGGACAGGGTACGCTCACCCCTCCACTTT.

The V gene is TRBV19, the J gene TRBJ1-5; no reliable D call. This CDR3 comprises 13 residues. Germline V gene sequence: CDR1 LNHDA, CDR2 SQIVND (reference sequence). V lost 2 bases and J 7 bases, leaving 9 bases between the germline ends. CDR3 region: CASSIFGYQPQHF. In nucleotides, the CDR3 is TGTGCCAGTAGTATATTCGGGTACCAGCCCCAGCATTTT. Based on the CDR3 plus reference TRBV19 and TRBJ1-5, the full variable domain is DGGITQSPKYLFRKEGQNVTLSCEQNLNHDAMYWYRQDPGQGLRLIYYSQIVNDFQKGDIAEGYSVSREKKESFPLTVTSAQKNPTAFYLCASSIFGYQPQHFGDGTRLSIL.

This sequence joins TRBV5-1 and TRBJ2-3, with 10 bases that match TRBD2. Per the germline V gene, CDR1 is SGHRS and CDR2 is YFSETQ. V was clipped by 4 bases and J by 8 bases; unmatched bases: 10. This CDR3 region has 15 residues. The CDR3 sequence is CASSPQAGGPGTQYF. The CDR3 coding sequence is TGCGCCAGCAGCCCCCAAGCGGGGGGGCCTGGTACGCAGTATTTT.

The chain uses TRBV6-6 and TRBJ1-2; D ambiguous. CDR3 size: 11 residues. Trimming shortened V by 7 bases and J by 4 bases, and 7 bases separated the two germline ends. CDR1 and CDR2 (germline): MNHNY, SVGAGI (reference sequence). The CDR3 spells CASTGAYGYTF. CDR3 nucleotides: TGTGCCAGCACGGGAGCCTATGGCTACACCTTC.

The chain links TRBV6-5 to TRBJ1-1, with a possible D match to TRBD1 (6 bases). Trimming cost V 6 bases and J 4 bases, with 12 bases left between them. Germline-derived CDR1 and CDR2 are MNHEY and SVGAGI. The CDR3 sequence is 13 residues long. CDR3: CASSRGIGTEAFF. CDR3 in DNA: TGTGCCAGCAGCAGGGGAATCGGCACTGAAGCTTTCTTT.

CDR3: CASSPGRVSGGAVDTQYF. The CDR3 DNA is TGTGCCAGCAGCCCCGGGCGGGTTAGCGGGGGGGCCGTAGATACGCAGTATTTT. The V gene is TRBV5-4, the J gene TRBJ2-3; 11 bases agree with TRBD2. V lost 4 bases to trimming and J lost 5 bases; unmatched junction nucleotides: 15. This CDR3 spans 18 amino acids. CDR1 and CDR2 from the germline V gene are SGHNT and YYREEE (reference sequence).

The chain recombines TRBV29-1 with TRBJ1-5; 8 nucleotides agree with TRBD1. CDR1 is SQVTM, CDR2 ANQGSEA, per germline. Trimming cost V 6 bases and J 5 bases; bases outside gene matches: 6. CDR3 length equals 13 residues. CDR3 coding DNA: TGCAGCGTGGAGACAGGGGCTCATCAGCCCCAGCATTTT. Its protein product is CSVETGAHQPQHF.

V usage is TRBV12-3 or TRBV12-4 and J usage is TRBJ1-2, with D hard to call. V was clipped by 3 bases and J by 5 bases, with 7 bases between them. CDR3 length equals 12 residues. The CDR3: CASSFPVYGYTF. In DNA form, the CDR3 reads TGTGCCAGCAGTTTTCCGGTTTATGGCTACACCTTC.

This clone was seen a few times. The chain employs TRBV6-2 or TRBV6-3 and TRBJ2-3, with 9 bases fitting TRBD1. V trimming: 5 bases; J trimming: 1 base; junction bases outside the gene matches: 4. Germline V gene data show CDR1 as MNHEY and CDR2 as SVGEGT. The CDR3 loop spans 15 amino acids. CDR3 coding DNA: TGTGCCAGCAGTCAACAGGGGGCTCGCACAGATACGCAGTATTTT. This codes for CASSQQGARTDTQYF.

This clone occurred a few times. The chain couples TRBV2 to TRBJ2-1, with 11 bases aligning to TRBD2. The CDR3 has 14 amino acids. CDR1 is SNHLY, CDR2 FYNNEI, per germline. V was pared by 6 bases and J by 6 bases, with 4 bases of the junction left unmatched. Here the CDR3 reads CASRLSGGGNEQFF. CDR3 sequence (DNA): TGTGCCAGCAGACTTAGCGGGGGGGGCAATGAGCAGTTCTTC.

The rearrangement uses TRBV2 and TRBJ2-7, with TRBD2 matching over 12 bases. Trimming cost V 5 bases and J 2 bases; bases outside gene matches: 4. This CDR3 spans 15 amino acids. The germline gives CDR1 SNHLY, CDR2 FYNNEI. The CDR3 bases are TGTGCCAGCAGTACGGGACTAGCGGGTACCTACGAGCAGTACTTC. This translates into CASSTGLAGTYEQYF.

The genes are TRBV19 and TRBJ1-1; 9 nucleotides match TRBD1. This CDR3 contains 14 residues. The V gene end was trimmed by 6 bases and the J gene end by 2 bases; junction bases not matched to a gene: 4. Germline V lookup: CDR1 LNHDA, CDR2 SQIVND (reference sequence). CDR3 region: CASRHRGQNTEAFF. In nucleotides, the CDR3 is TGTGCCAGTAGACACAGGGGGCAAAACACTGAAGCTTTCTTT.

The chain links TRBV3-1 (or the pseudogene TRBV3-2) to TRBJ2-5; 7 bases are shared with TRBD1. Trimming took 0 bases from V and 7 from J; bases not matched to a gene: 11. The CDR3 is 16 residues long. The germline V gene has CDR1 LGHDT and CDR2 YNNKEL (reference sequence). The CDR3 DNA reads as TGTGCCAGCAGCCAAGATATAGGGGGCAGGTCCCGGACCCAGTACTTC. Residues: CASSQDIGGRSRTQYF.

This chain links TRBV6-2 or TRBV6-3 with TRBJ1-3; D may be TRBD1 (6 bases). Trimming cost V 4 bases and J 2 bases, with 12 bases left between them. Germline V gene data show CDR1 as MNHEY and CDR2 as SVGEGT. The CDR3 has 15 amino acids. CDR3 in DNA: TGTGCCAGCAGTTTACAGGGAAATACTGGAAACACCATATATTTT. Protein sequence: CASSLQGNTGNTIYF.

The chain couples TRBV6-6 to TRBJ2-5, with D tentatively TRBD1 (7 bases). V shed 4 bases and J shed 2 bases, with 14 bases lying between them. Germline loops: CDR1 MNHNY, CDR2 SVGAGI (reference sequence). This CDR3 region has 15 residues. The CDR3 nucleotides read TGTGCCAGCAGTTGGAGGGGACAGATTCAAGAGACCCAGTACTTC. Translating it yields CASSWRGQIQETQYF.

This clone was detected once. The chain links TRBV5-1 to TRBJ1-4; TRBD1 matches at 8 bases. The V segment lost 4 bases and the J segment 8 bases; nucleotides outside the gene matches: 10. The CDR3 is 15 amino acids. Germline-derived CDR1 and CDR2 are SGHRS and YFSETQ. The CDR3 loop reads CASSPGQGRGEKLFF. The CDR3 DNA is TGCGCCAGCAGCCCCGGACAGGGAAGAGGCGAAAAACTGTTTTTT.

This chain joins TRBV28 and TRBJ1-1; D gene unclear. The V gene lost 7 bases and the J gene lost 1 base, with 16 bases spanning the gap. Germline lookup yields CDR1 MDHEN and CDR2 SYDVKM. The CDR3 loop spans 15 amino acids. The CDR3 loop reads CASTPLGGPNTEAFF. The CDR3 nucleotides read TGTGCCAGCACCCCCCTGGGAGGCCCGAACACTGAAGCTTTCTTT.

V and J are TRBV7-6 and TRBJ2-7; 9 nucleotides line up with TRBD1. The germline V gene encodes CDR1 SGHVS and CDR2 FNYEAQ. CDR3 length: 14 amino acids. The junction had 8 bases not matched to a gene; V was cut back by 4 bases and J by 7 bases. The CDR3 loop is CASSSSTTGGEQYF. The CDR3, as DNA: TGTGCCAGCAGCTCCTCAACGACAGGGGGAGAGCAGTACTTC.

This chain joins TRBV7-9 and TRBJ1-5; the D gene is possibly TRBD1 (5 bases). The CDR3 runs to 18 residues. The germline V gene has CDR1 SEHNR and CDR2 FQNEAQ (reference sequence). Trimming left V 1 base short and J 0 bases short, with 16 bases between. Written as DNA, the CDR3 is TGTGCCAGCAGCTTAGTAAATCGGAACAGGATTAGCAATCAGCCCCAGCATTTT. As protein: CASSLVNRNRISNQPQHF.

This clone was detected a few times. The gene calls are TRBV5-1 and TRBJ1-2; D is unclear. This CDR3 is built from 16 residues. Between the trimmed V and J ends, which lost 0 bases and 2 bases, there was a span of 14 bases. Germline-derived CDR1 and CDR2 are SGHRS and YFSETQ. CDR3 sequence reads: CASSLGGVGLNYGYTF. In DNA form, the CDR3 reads TGCGCCAGCAGCTTGGGAGGCGTCGGCCTAAACTATGGCTACACCTTC.

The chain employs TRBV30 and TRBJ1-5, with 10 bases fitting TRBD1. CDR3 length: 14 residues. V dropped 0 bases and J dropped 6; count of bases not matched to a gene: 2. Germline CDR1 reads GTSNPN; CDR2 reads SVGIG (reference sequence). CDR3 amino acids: CAWSVGQGGQPQHF. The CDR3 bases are TGTGCCTGGAGTGTAGGACAGGGGGGTCAGCCCCAGCATTTT.

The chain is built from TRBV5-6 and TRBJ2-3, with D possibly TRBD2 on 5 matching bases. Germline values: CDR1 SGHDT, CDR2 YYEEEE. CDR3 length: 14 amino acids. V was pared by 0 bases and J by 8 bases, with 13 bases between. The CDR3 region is CASSLGPAVATQYF. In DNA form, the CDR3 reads TGTGCCAGCAGCTTGGGGCCAGCGGTAGCTACGCAGTATTTT.

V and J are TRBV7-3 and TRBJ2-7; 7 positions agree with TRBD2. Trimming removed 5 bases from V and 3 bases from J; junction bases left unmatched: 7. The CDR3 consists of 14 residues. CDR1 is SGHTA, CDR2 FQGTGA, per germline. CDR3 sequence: CASSPWGGNYEQYF. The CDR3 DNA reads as TGTGCCAGCAGCCCCTGGGGGGGTAACTACGAGCAGTACTTC.

The CDR3 DNA reads as TGTGCCAGCAGGGCAGGGGCGGCCTACGAGCAGTACTTC. Its translation: CASRAGAAYEQYF. The chain links TRBV6-5 to TRBJ2-7; perhaps TRBD1 as D (6 bases). Germline assignment: CDR1 MNHEY and CDR2 SVGAGI. The ends were cut back, 6 bases at V and 2 bases at J, with 11 bases in the middle. The CDR3 spans 13 residues.

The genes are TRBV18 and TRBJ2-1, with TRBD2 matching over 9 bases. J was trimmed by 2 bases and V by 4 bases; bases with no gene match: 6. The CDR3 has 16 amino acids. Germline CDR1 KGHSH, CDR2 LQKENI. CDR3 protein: CASSLGLATAYNEQFF. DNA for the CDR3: TGTGCCAGCTCACTAGGACTAGCGACCGCCTACAATGAGCAGTTCTTC. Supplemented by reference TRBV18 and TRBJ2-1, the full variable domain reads NAGVMQNPRHLVRRRGQEARLRCSPMKGHSHVYWYRQLPEEGLKFMVYLQKENIIDESGMPKERFSAEFPKEGPSILRIQQVVRGDSAAYFCASSLGLATAYNEQFFGPGTRLTVL.

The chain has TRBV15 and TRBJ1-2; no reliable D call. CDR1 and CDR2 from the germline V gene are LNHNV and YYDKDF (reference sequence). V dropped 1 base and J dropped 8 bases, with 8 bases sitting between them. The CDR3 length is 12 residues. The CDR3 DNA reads TGTGCCACCAGCAGAGGGTCACGGGGCTACACCTTC. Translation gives CATSRGSRGYTF.

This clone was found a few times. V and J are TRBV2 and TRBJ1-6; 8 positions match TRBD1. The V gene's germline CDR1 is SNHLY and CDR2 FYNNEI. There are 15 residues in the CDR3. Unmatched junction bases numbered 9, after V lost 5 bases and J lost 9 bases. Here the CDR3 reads CASSLIGQGASPLHF. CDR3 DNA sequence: TGTGCCAGCAGTTTGATTGGACAGGGAGCTTCACCCCTCCACTTT.

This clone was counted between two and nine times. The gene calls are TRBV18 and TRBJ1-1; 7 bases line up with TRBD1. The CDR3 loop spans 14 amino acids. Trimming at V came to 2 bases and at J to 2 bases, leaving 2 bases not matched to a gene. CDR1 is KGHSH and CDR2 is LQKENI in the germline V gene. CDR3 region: CASSPSGGNTEAFF. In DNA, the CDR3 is TGTGCCAGCTCACCATCAGGGGGAAACACTGAAGCTTTCTTT.

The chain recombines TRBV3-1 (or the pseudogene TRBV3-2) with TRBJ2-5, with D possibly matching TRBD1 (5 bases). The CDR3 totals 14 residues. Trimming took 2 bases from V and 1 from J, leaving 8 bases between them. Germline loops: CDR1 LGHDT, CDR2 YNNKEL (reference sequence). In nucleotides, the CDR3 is TGTGCCAGCAGCCAAAGACAGAGCCAAGAGACCCAGTACTTC. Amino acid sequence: CASSQRQSQETQYF.

The CDR3 DNA reads TGTGCCAGCGAGACAGGGGCCGCGGGAGCTTTCTTT. Amino acid sequence: CASETGAAGAFF. This sequence joins TRBV2 and TRBJ1-1; TRBD1 aligns across 8 bases. The CDR3 consists of 12 residues. Per the germline V gene, CDR1 is SNHLY and CDR2 is FYNNEI. V lost 8 bases, J lost 10 bases, and 9 bases stayed unmatched.

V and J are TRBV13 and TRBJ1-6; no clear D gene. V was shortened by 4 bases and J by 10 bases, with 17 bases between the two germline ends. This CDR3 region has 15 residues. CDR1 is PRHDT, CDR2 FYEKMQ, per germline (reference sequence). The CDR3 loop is CASSSEGDSGSPLHF. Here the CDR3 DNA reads TGTGCCAGCAGCTCCGAGGGCGACTCGGGCTCACCCCTCCACTTT.

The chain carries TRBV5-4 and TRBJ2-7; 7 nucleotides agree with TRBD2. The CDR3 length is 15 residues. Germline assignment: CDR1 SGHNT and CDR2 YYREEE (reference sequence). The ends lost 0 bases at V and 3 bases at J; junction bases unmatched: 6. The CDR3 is CASSLGGGAFYEQYF. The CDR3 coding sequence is TGTGCCAGCAGCTTGGGCGGGGGAGCCTTCTACGAGCAGTACTTC. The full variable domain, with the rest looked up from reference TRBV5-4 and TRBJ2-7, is ETGVTQSPTHLIKTRGQQVTLRCSSQSGHNTVSWYQQALGQGPQFIFQYYREEENGRGNFPPRFSGLQFPNYSSELNVNALELDDSALYLCASSLGGGAFYEQYFGPGTRLTVT.